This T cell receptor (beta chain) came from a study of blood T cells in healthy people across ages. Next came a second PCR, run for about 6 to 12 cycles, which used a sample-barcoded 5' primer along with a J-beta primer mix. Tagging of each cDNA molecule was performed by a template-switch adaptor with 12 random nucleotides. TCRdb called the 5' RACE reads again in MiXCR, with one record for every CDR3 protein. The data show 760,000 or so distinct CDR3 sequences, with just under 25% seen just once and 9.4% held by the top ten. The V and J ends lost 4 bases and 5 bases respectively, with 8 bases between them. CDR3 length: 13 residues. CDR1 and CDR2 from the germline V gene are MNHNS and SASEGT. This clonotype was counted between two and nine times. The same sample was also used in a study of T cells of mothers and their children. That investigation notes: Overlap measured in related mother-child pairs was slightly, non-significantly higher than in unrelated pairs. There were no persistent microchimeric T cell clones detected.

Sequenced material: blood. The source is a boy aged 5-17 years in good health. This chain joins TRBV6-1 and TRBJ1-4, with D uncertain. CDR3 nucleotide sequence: TGTGCCAGCAGTGGGGGTATCAATGAAAAACTGTTTTTT. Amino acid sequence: CASSGGINEKLFF.